The sequence of this T cell receptor beta chain was determined in a study of graft-versus-host responses after intestinal transplantation. Profiled with immunoSEQ multiplex PCR; TCRdb holds only in-frame clones, not every one. The table has some 120,000 clones, roughly nine tenths seen once. This CDR3 contains 14 residues. The germline CDR1 and CDR2 sequences are SGHRS and YFSETQ. The V end lost 5 bases, the J end lost 8 bases, and 16 bases lay between the germline ends. To note about this clone: The antigen is not known.

J is TRBJ1-4 and V is TRBV5-1; the D gene is possibly TRBD1 (6 bases). The sample was unstimulated CD4+ T cells sorted from spleen or lymph node cells, taken before intestinal transplant. This TCR was recovered from a human donor who received an intestinal transplant. Written as DNA, the CDR3 is TGCGCCAGCAGACGGGGGGGGGCAGAAGAAAAACTGTTTTTT. Amino acids: CASRRGGAEEKLFF. The whole variable domain, remainder taken from reference TRBV5-1 and TRBJ1-4, is KAGVTQTPRYLIKTRGQQVTLSCSPISGHRSVSWYQQTPGQGLQFLFEYFSETQRNKGNFPGRFSGRQFSNSRSEMNVSTLELGDSALYLCASRRGGAEEKLFFGSGTQLSVL.